A selection of T cell receptor beta chains follows, all from one sample in a study of cytomegalovirus exposure and HLA in healthy donors. Clones were sequenced by immunoSEQ multiplex PCR, and TCRdb holds only the in-frame ones, with some missing. The sample has about 190,000 clones, about 86% seen once; the top ten hold around 2.1%. The sequenced sample was PBMCs. These receptors came from a woman aged 18-30 years in good health and CMV-seropositive. CDR3s include the opening cysteine and the closing phenylalanine or tryptophan. A D gene is named only where the DNA matches it firmly. Not every row has a clone size; where given, it reads once, few, many or a size class.

d_gene,abundance,v_gene,j_gene,CDR3aa,CDR3nt
NA,NA,TRBV4-1,TRBJ2-6,CASSQGYSGANVLTF,TGCGCCAGCAGCCAAGGCTATTCAGGGGCCAACGTCCTGACTTTC
TRBD1,NA,TRBV7-8,TRBJ2-3,CASSPGQGRTDTQYF,TGTGCCAGCAGCCCGGGACAGGGTAGAACAGATACGCAGTATTTT
NA,NA,TRBV6-5,TRBJ1-2,CASSYAGKGGYTF,TGTGCCAGCAGTTATGCAGGGAAAGGAGGCTACACCTTC
TRBD2,once,TRBV4-2,TRBJ2-5,CASSQVGGGAFYETQYF,TGTGCCAGCAGCCAGGTCGGCGGGGGGGCGTTTTATGAGACCCAGTACTTC
NA,few,TRBV7-9,TRBJ1-3,CASSLARGNGDTIYF,TGTGCCAGCAGCTTAGCGCGGGGGAATGGAGACACCATATATTTT
TRBD1,NA,TRBV2,TRBJ2-7,CASSDGSDRVHEQYF,TGTGCCAGCAGTGACGGCAGTGACAGGGTCCACGAGCAGTACTTC
NA,NA,TRBV7-3,TRBJ2-5,CASSESGTWGETQYF,TGTGCCAGCAGCGAGTCCGGGACTTGGGGAGAGACCCAGTACTTC
NA,NA,TRBV10-3,TRBJ2-3,CAISGADTQYF,TGTGCCATCAGTGGCGCAGATACGCAGTATTTT
NA,once,TRBV18,TRBJ1-1,CASSPPRLRGYAEAFF,TGTGCCAGCTCACCACCTAGACTTCGGGGGTACGCTGAAGCTTTCTTT
TRBD1,NA,TRBV7-9,TRBJ2-3,CASNFRETGTTDTQYF,TGTGCCAGCAACTTTAGGGAGACAGGGACCACAGATACGCAGTATTTT
TRBD2,NA,TRBV28,TRBJ2-5,CASTAHSGVQLRETQYF,TGTGCCAGCACCGCCCATAGCGGGGTACAACTAAGAGAGACCCAGTACTTC
TRBD1,NA,TRBV7-2,TRBJ1-1,CASSLAGTGTPFEAFF,TGTGCCAGCAGCTTGGCCGGGACAGGGACCCCTTTCGAAGCTTTCTTT
TRBD2,NA,TRBV9,TRBJ2-5,CASSYAGGQMETQYF,TGTGCCAGCAGCTATGCGGGGGGGCAAATGGAGACCCAGTACTTC
NA,NA,TRBV4-3,TRBJ2-5,CASSRRLIQETQYF,TGCGCCAGCAGCCGACGACTTATCCAAGAGACCCAGTACTTC
NA,NA,TRBV2,TRBJ2-5,CASRRGASGVQETQYF,TGTGCCAGCAGACGGGGGGCTAGCGGTGTCCAAGAGACCCAGTACTTC
TRBD2,NA,TRBV7-3,TRBJ2-3,CASSLIAGGPDTQYF,TGTGCCAGCAGCTTAATAGCGGGGGGGCCAGATACGCAGTATTTT
TRBD2,NA,TRBV30,TRBJ2-3,CAWSQGLAGGGTDTQYF,TGTGCCTGGAGTCAAGGGCTAGCGGGGGGTGGCACAGATACGCAGTATTTT
NA,few,TRBV2,TRBJ1-5,CASNEPTQPQHF,TGTGCCAGCAATGAGCCTACTCAGCCCCAGCATTTT
NA,NA,TRBV27,TRBJ1-6,CASSLSDRSRPPHF,TGTGCCAGCAGTTTATCAGACAGGTCCCGACCCCCCCACTTT
NA,NA,TRBV6-1,TRBJ2-2,CASSEGGGELFF,TGTGCCAGCAGTGAAGGCGGGGGGGAGCTGTTTTTT
NA,NA,TRBV5-8,TRBJ1-3,CASSLRGASGNTIYF,TGTGCCAGCAGCTTACGGGGGGCTTCTGGAAACACCATATATTTT
NA,few,TRBV7-2,TRBJ2-3,CASSLAIRGGEATQYF,TGTGCCAGCAGCTTAGCGATAAGAGGGGGAGAGGCGACGCAGTATTTT
TRBD1,NA,TRBV19,TRBJ1-5,CASRDRGHNQPQHF,TGTGCCAGTAGAGACAGGGGGCACAATCAGCCCCAGCATTTT
TRBD1,NA,TRBV4-3,TRBJ2-3,CASSQEGTVTDTQYF,TGCGCCAGCAGCCAAGAAGGGACAGTCACAGATACGCAGTATTTT
NA,NA,TRBV4-3,TRBJ1-2,CASSQENRMGYGYTF,TGCGCCAGCAGCCAAGAGAACAGAATGGGCTATGGCTACACCTTC
NA,NA,TRBV15,TRBJ2-5,CATSRGAETQYF,TGTGCCACCAGCAGAGGGGCGGAGACCCAGTACTTC
NA,NA,TRBV6-6,TRBJ1-1,CASSYDSVNTEAFF,TGTGCCAGCAGTTACGATTCGGTGAACACTGAAGCTTTCTTT
NA,few,TRBV19,TRBJ1-4,CASTDGVHEKLFF,TGTGCCAGTACCGACGGGGTTCATGAAAAACTGTTTTTT
NA,NA,TRBV21-1,TRBJ1-2,CASSKGAVGRF,TGTGCCAGCAGCAAAGGCGCGGTAGGGAGATTC
NA,NA,TRBV9,TRBJ2-2,CASSVAAASGTGELFF,TGTGCCAGCAGCGTAGCAGCGGCCTCGGGCACCGGGGAGCTGTTTTTT
TRBD1,NA,TRBV5-4,TRBJ1-2,CASSWGQGLGGYTF,TGTGCCAGCAGCTGGGGACAGGGTCTTGGCGGCTACACCTTC
TRBD2,NA,TRBV11-2,TRBJ2-1,CASSLTSGGAKFF,TGTGCCAGCAGCTTAACTAGCGGGGGGGCGAAATTCTTC
NA,NA,TRBV12-5,TRBJ2-7,CASTAAYEQYF,TGTGCTAGCACCGCGGCCTACGAGCAGTACTTC
NA,NA,TRBV6-1,TRBJ2-4,CASSGPGQAKNIQYF,TGTGCCAGCAGTGGGCCAGGACAAGCCAAAAACATTCAGTACTTC
NA,few,TRBV4-1,TRBJ1-5,CASSQVGLGEPQHF,TGCGCCAGCAGCCAAGTGGGTCTAGGGGAGCCCCAGCATTTT
NA,NA,TRBV14,TRBJ1-1,CASSLHYQGSEAFF,TGTGCCAGCAGCCTCCACTACCAGGGGTCTGAAGCTTTCTTT
TRBD2,NA,TRBV5-1,TRBJ2-7,CASSTSGGSSYEQYF,TGCGCCAGCAGCACTAGCGGGGGCAGCTCCTACGAGCAGTACTTC
TRBD2,once,TRBV13,TRBJ2-3,CASSPGLAGGDTDTQYF,TGTGCCAGCAGCCCGGGACTAGCGGGGGGGGATACAGATACGCAGTATTTT
NA,few,TRBV28,TRBJ1-6,CASSPITGGVNSPLHF,TGTGCCAGCAGTCCGATCACGGGGGGCGTTAATTCACCCCTCCACTTT
NA,NA,TRBV9,TRBJ2-7,CASSEGGDAYEQYF,TGTGCCAGCAGCGAGGGGGGGGACGCCTACGAGCAGTACTTC
TRBD1,NA,TRBV4-1,TRBJ1-2,CASSQAGTVANYGYTF,TGCGCCAGCAGCCAAGCGGGGACAGTAGCTAACTATGGCTACACCTTC
NA,NA,TRBV6-5,TRBJ2-1,CASSFPGNREQFF,TGTGCCAGCAGTTTCCCAGGGAATCGTGAGCAGTTCTTC
NA,once,TRBV7-4,TRBJ1-4,CASSPRQAEDEKLFF,TGTGCCAGCAGCCCCCGACAGGCGGAGGATGAAAAACTGTTTTTT
TRBD1,NA,TRBV18,TRBJ1-1,CASSRDRAGTEAFF,TGTGCCAGCTCACGGGACAGGGCGGGCACTGAAGCTTTCTTT
TRBD1,NA,TRBV5-4,TRBJ1-6,CASSRTGAGANSPLHF,TGTGCCAGCAGCAGGACAGGGGCGGGCGCTAATTCACCCCTCCACTTT
NA,NA,TRBV19,TRBJ1-2,CASSLPNYGYTF,TGTGCCAGTAGCCTACCCAATTATGGCTACACCTTC
TRBD2,few,TRBV11-3,TRBJ2-1,CASSLVGLAGGAPNEQFF,TGTGCCAGCAGCTTAGTAGGGCTAGCGGGGGGCGCTCCCAATGAGCAGTTCTTC
TRBD1,NA,TRBV6-5,TRBJ1-6,CASSRQGRATPLHF,TGTGCCAGCAGTCGACAGGGAAGGGCGACACCCCTCCACTTT
NA,NA,TRBV30,TRBJ2-1,CAWEAGSLFF,TGTGCCTGGGAAGCAGGGTCGTTGTTCTTC
NA,NA,TRBV13,TRBJ2-1,CASILGQLKDEQFF,TGTGCCAGCATATTGGGGCAGCTTAAAGATGAGCAGTTCTTC
TRBD2,NA,TRBV28,TRBJ2-6,CASSLSGLLWGGVLTF,TGTGCCAGCAGTTTATCGGGCCTTCTCTGGGGAGGGGTCCTGACTTTC
NA,once,TRBV4-3,TRBJ1-1,CASSLNRDTEAFF,TGCGCCAGCAGCCTCAACAGAGACACTGAAGCTTTCTTT
NA,NA,TRBV6-4,TRBJ1-1,CASSATANTEAFF,TGTGCCAGCAGTGCGACAGCGAACACTGAAGCTTTCTTT
TRBD2,NA,TRBV29-1,TRBJ2-3,CSVGVLGGGANTQYF,TGCAGCGTAGGGGTCTTGGGCGGGGGGGCAAATACGCAGTATTTT
NA,NA,TRBV7-9,TRBJ2-7,CASSLVGAYEQYF,TGTGCCAGCAGCTTGGTAGGGGCCTACGAGCAGTACTTC